This T cell receptor beta chain was profiled in a study of T cells after yellow fever vaccination. Study results and limitations: It was a small share of clonotypes that appeared in both CD4 and CD8 compartments. A large majority of primary-vaccination clones showed up again after the booster (about 97% CD4, roughly 91% CD8).

A word on this clonotype: Its antigen is undetermined.

The TCR cDNA carried a universal primer site and UMIs from 5'RACE template switching. TCRdb fed the 5' RACE reads into MiXCR, producing one record per CDR3 protein. Of over 300,000 distinct CDR3 sequences in the sample, around 6.8% were seen once. Losses at the gene ends were 5 bases for V and 0 bases for J; bases not matched to a gene: 8. Germline V gene data show CDR1 as SGHAT and CDR2 as FQDESV (reference sequence). The CDR3 is 19 amino acids. J is TRBJ2-1 and V is TRBV11-1, with TRBD2 matching 15 bases. This specimen was PBMCs, taken more than 35 days after the first yellow fever vaccination. This TCR was recovered from a young man who received the YFV17D yellow fever vaccine. CDR3 bases: TGTGCCAGCAGCAAGGGACTAGCGGGGGGCTTTAGCTCCTACAATGAGCAGTTCTTC. It translates to CASSKGLAGGFSSYNEQFF.